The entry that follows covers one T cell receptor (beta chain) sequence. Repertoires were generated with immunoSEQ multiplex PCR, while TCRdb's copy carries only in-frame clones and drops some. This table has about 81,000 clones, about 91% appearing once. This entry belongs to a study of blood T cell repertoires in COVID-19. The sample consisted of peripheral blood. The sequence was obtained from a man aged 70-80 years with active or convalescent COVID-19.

The CDR3 loop is CASSQGTRGDIQYF. CDR3 coding DNA: TGTGCCAGCAGCCAAGGTACCCGGGGAGACATTCAGTACTTC. The chain links TRBV3-1 (or the pseudogene TRBV3-2) to TRBJ2-4; a possible D gene is TRBD2 (5 bases). This CDR3 region has 14 residues. CDR1 is LGHDT, CDR2 YNNKEL, per germline (reference sequence). The V end lost 1 base, the J end lost 8 bases, and 12 bases lay between the germline ends.